The present T cell receptor (beta chain) was sequenced within a study of blood T cell repertoires in COVID-19. Study-wide context: PBMCs, B-cell-depleted T cells, or T cells were the source of the cDNA or gDNA that made up the material.

The CDR3 has 15 amino acids. Trimming took 3 bases from V and 0 from J, leaving 9 bases between them. Germline V lookup: CDR1 LNHDA, CDR2 SQIVND (reference sequence). The table came from immunoSEQ multiplex PCR; TCRdb's copy has only in-frame clones and leaves some out. Of over 400,000 clones listed, 75% to 90% are singletons. This receptor was taken from a young woman with active or convalescent COVID-19. Sequencing was done on a sample of peripheral blood. V gene TRBV19 combines with J gene TRBJ1-5; D is unclear. The CDR3 reads CASSMTDYSNQPQHF. The DNA of the CDR3 is TGTGCCAGTAGTATGACGGACTATAGCAATCAGCCCCAGCATTTT.